The 9 T cell receptor beta chains reported below all come from one sample, sequenced in a study of blood T cell repertoires in COVID-19. Produced via immunoSEQ multiplex PCR; TCRdb's table is partial and in-frame only. The table includes 90,000 to 120,000 clones, about 89% detected once. Sequencing was performed on peripheral blood. The receptors derive from a woman aged 25 to 39 with acute or convalescent COVID-19.

The chain links TRBV7-8 to TRBJ2-2; 9 positions agree with TRBD1. V was clipped by 1 base and J by 4 bases; unmatched bases: 1. The CDR3 is 15 amino acids. Germline values: CDR1 SGHVS, CDR2 FQNEAQ. CDR3 sequence reads: CASSLEGQGTGELFF. CDR3 coding DNA: TGTGCCAGCAGCTTAGAGGGACAGGGCACCGGGGAGCTGTTTTTT.

This chain joins TRBV2 and TRBJ1-2; unclear D gene. Trimming cost V 8 bases and J 4 bases, with 17 bases left between them. The CDR3 has 14 residues. Germline CDR1 is SNHLY and CDR2 is FYNNEI. CDR3 residues: CASVPSEHPYGYTF. CDR3 coding DNA: TGTGCCAGCGTCCCGTCGGAGCACCCCTATGGCTACACCTTC.

The chain employs TRBV2 and TRBJ1-1; the D is unclear. The CDR3 loop spans 13 amino acids. V lost 8 bases to trimming and J lost 2 bases, with 12 bases between them. The germline CDR1 and CDR2 sequences are SNHLY and FYNNEI. The chain's CDR3 is CASVRHLNTEAFF. In DNA form, the CDR3 reads TGTGCCAGCGTTAGACACTTAAACACTGAAGCTTTCTTT.

This clone was seen more than once but under ten times. J is TRBJ2-7 and V is TRBV7-8, with D possibly being TRBD1 (6 bases). The CDR3 loop spans 14 amino acids. Germline V gene sequence: CDR1 SGHVS, CDR2 FQNEAQ. Trimming took 4 bases from V and 4 from J, leaving 14 bases between them. Here the CDR3 reads CASSSTGLGYEQYF. CDR3 in DNA: TGTGCCAGCAGCTCAACAGGGTTAGGGTACGAGCAGTACTTC. The whole variable domain, filled in from reference TRBV7-8 and TRBJ2-7, reads GAGVSQSPRYKVAKRGQDVALRCDPISGHVSLFWYQQALGQGPEFLTYFQNEAQLDKSGLPSDRFFAERPEGSVSTLKIQRTQQEDSAVYLCASSSTGLGYEQYFGPGTRLTVT.

The rearrangement joins TRBV3-1 (or the pseudogene TRBV3-2) to TRBJ1-3, with D tentatively TRBD1 (5 bases). Trimming stripped 0 bases from V and 2 bases from J, with 11 bases between. Germline assignment: CDR1 LGHDT and CDR2 YNNKEL (reference sequence). The CDR3 runs to 16 residues. CDR3 protein: CASSQDWAGPGNTIYF. The CDR3 region has the DNA TGTGCCAGCAGCCAAGATTGGGCAGGGCCTGGAAACACCATATATTTT.

The V call is TRBV30, the J call TRBJ2-6, with D maybe TRBD1 (5 bases). The CDR3 loop spans 16 amino acids. Germline V CDR1 and CDR2: GTSNPN, SVGIG (reference sequence). Trimming pared 2 bases from V and 3 bases from J, leaving 14 bases between. The CDR3 bases are TGTGCCTGGAGTATGACAGATTTAGTTGGGGCCAACGTCCTGACTTTC. It specifies CAWSMTDLVGANVLTF.

The gene calls are TRBV5-1 and TRBJ2-7, with D possibly being TRBD1 (5 bases). Germline V gene sequence: CDR1 SGHRS, CDR2 YFSETQ. This CDR3 comprises 14 residues. V gave up 1 base and J gave up 3 bases, with 11 bases separating them. The CDR3 DNA reads as TGCGCCAGCAGCTTGACAGGTCAGGTCTACGAGCAGTACTTC. Protein: CASSLTGQVYEQYF.

J is TRBJ1-1 and V is TRBV7-8; D possibly corresponds to TRBD1 (5 bases). CDR3 length: 15 amino acids. Looked up from germline, CDR1 is SGHVS and CDR2 is FQNEAQ. V was clipped by 5 bases and J by 5 bases, with 18 bases between them. Written as DNA, the CDR3 is TGTGCCAGCAGCCTCACCCTGCAGGGAGGGACTGAAGCTTTCTTT. As protein: CASSLTLQGGTEAFF.

The genes are TRBV19 and TRBJ1-1, with 7 bases identical to TRBD1. Germline V lookup: CDR1 LNHDA, CDR2 SQIVND (reference sequence). The CDR3 runs 16 residues. V gave up 10 bases and J gave up 3 bases; unmatched junction bases: 17. CDR3 protein: CATTRANRGIDTEAFF. CDR3 coding DNA: TGTGCCACCACCAGGGCAAACAGGGGTATAGACACTGAAGCTTTCTTT.